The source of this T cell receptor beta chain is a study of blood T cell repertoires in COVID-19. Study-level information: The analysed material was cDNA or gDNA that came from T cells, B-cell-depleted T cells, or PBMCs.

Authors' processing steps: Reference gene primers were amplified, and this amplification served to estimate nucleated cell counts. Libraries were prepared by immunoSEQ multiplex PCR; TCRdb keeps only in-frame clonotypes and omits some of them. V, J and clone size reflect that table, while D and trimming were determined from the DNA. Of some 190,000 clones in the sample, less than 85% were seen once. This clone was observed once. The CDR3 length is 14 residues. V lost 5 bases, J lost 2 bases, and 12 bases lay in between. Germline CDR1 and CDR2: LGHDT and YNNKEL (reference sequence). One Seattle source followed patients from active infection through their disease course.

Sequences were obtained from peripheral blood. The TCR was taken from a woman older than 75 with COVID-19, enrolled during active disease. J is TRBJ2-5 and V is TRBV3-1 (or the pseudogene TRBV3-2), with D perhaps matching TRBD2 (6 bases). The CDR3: CASSTGTAQETQYF. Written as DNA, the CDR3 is TGTGCCAGCAGCACCGGGACTGCACAAGAGACCCAGTACTTC.